The sequence of this T cell receptor beta chain was determined in a study of blood T cell repertoires in COVID-19. Study background: PBMCs, B-cell-depleted T cells, or T cells were the source of the cDNA or gDNA that made up the material.

In the authors' workflow: Reference gene primer amplification in the assay estimated nucleated cell counts. TCRdb's table, derived via immunoSEQ multiplex PCR, lists solely in-frame clones and lacks some. V and J calls and clone size are given by that table; D and trimming were obtained from the DNA. The table shows around 80,000 clones, with under 80% occurring only once. The V end was cut by 0 bases, the J end by 0 bases, with 21 bases between. The CDR3 loop spans 20 amino acids. The germline CDR1 and CDR2 sequences are MNHEY and SVGEGT. The rearrangement links TRBV6-2 or TRBV6-3 to TRBJ1-3; D unresolved. This TCR came from an elderly woman with active or convalescent COVID-19. Sample: peripheral blood. The CDR3 DNA reads TGTGCCAGCAGTTACTCGATTACGGGATGGGAACCGAGCTCTGGAAACACCATATATTTT. Translating gives CASSYSITGWEPSSGNTIYF.